Listed here is a single TCR beta chain. These data come from a study of cytomegalovirus exposure and HLA in healthy donors. Study in general: From donors who were HLA-typed, an early data release held 80 million or so unique TCRs.

The PCR ran on 60 Vbeta and 13 Jbeta primers. Data came from immunoSEQ multiplex PCR; TCRdb stores just in-frame clones and leaves some out. This repertoire shows 150,000 to 200,000 clones, approximately 80% found once; its top ten account for 1.1%. CDR1 and CDR2 (germline): MDHEN, SYDVKM. Trimming left V 2 bases short and J 5 bases short, with 7 bases between. The CDR3 contains 14 residues. The source is a woman between 40 and 55 years old in good health and CMV-seronegative. The material sequenced was PBMCs. The genes are TRBV28 and TRBJ1-6, with D possibly TRBD1 on 6 matching bases. The DNA for the CDR3 is TGTGCCAGCAGTTTAGGACAGAATAATTCACCCCTCCACTTT. Protein product: CASSLGQNNSPLHF.